Listed here are 14 T cell receptor beta chains from one sample, sequenced in a study of blood T cell repertoires in COVID-19. Generated by immunoSEQ multiplex PCR, the TCRdb table keeps only in-frame clones and is missing some. The repertoire holds fewer than 250,000 clones, with approximately 88% as singletons. Input material: PBMCs or T cells enriched from blood (not recorded which). These receptors came from a woman in her 30s who had recovered from COVID-19.

The genes are TRBV5-1 and TRBJ2-1, with 7 bases aligning to TRBD2. CDR1 and CDR2 (germline): SGHRS, YFSETQ. The CDR3 is 15 residues long. The J segment lost 3 bases and the V segment lost 1 base, leaving 4 bases of the junction unmatched. For the CDR3, the DNA is TGCGCCAGCAGCTTGTTGGCTAGCGGCTACAATGAGCAGTTCTTC. Translating it yields CASSLLASGYNEQFF.

The J gene is TRBJ2-1, the V gene TRBV28; D possibly corresponds to TRBD1 (5 bases). The CDR3 loop spans 17 amino acids. The germline CDR1 and CDR2 sequences are MDHEN and SYDVKM. Trimming stripped 6 bases from V and 0 bases from J, with 18 bases between. The CDR3 spells CASRPIGGAVSYNEQFF. The CDR3 nucleotides read TGTGCCAGCAGACCTATCGGTGGGGCGGTCTCCTACAATGAGCAGTTCTTC.

The V and J genes are TRBV2 and TRBJ2-1; 13 bases fit TRBD2. The germline V gene encodes CDR1 SNHLY and CDR2 FYNNEI. The CDR3 is 15 residues long. Germline trimming cut 6 bases from V and 8 bases from J; bases unmatched to any gene: 7. CDR3 amino acids: CASRPTSGGADEQFF. The DNA for the CDR3 is TGTGCCAGCAGACCCACTAGCGGGGGGGCGGATGAGCAGTTCTTC.

This clone was seen only a few times. The chain has TRBV10-2 and TRBJ1-4; 7 nucleotides align to TRBD1. This CDR3 has 12 residues. V shed 10 bases, J shed 6 bases, and the junction held 5 bases outside the gene matches. Germline values: CDR1 WSHSY, CDR2 SAAADI. Written as DNA, the CDR3 is TGCGCCACCACAGGGGTAGATGAAAAACTGTTTTTT. Protein: CATTGVDEKLFF.

This clone appeared once. The CDR3 nucleotides read TGTGCCAGCTCACCGTACGGCACTGAAGCTTTCTTT. As protein: CASSPYGTEAFF. V gene TRBV18 combines with J gene TRBJ1-1; D not resolved. Trimming took 3 bases from V and 4 from J, leaving 6 bases between them. Germline V gene data show CDR1 as KGHSH and CDR2 as LQKENI. The CDR3 is 12 residues long.

V is TRBV5-1 and J is TRBJ2-1; 11 nucleotides align to TRBD1. Germline V CDR1 and CDR2: SGHRS, YFSETQ. The V gene end was trimmed by 4 bases and the J gene end by 9 bases; junction bases not matched to a gene: 15. This CDR3 contains 17 residues. The DNA of the CDR3 is TGCGCCAGCAGCGGGACGCAGCGGGACAGGGGGATGATTGAGCAGTTCTTC. It encodes CASSGTQRDRGMIEQFF.

V gene TRBV5-1 combines with J gene TRBJ2-1; D is possibly TRBD2 (5 bases). The V and J ends lost 4 bases and 8 bases respectively, with 16 bases between them. There are 14 residues in the CDR3. Germline CDR1 and CDR2: SGHRS and YFSETQ. CDR3: CASSLNAFGDEQFF. The CDR3 DNA reads TGCGCCAGCAGCCTCAATGCGTTCGGGGATGAGCAGTTCTTC.

This clone was seen just once. The chain combines TRBV19 with TRBJ1-1; 8 bases agree with TRBD1. Germline lookup yields CDR1 LNHDA and CDR2 SQIVND (reference sequence). V shed 5 bases and J 6 bases; nucleotides not matched to a gene: 11. This CDR3 region has 15 residues. The CDR3 coding sequence is TGTGCCAGTAGTTTCGGACAGGGTAACAAAGCTGAAGCTTTCTTT. Encoded protein: CASSFGQGNKAEAFF.

This clone was counted once. V and J are TRBV19 and TRBJ2-2; tentative D call: TRBD2 (5 bases). V shed 7 bases and J shed 0 bases, with 9 bases lying between them. The CDR3 spans 14 residues. Germline values: CDR1 LNHDA, CDR2 SQIVND (reference sequence). CDR3 sequence (DNA): TGTGCCAGTAAGCGGAGCGCGAACACCGGGGAGCTGTTTTTT. Its protein product is CASKRSANTGELFF. Filled out from reference TRBV19 and TRBJ2-2, the complete variable domain reads DGGITQSPKYLFRKEGQNVTLSCEQNLNHDAMYWYRQDPGQGLRLIYYSQIVNDFQKGDIAEGYSVSREKKESFPLTVTSAQKNPTAFYLCASKRSANTGELFFGEGSRLTVL.

V gene TRBV19 combines with J gene TRBJ1-2, with 9 nucleotides matching TRBD1. The CDR3 spans 15 residues. The V gene end was trimmed by 6 bases and the J gene end by 0 bases; junction bases not matched to a gene: 5. Germline V gene sequence: CDR1 LNHDA, CDR2 SQIVND (reference sequence). The CDR3, as DNA: TGTGCCAGTAGGATCCGGACAGGGGCTAACTATGGCTACACCTTC. Amino acids: CASRIRTGANYGYTF.

The count of this clone is one. The chain joins TRBV25-1 to TRBJ1-2; tentatively, D is TRBD1 (5 bases). Germline values: CDR1 MGHDK, CDR2 SYGVNS. There are 15 residues in the CDR3. The V and J ends lost 4 bases and 4 bases respectively, with 16 bases between them. CDR3 protein: CASSGKGQGFYGYTF. The CDR3 coding sequence is TGTGCCAGCAGTGGTAAGGGTCAGGGCTTCTATGGCTACACCTTC.

J is TRBJ2-7 and V is TRBV7-9, with D possibly matching TRBD2 (6 bases). The CDR3 runs 15 residues. Germline-derived CDR1 and CDR2 are SEHNR and FQNEAQ (reference sequence). Trimming pared 2 bases from V and 3 bases from J, leaving 14 bases between. The CDR3 sequence: CASSLRRELLYEQYF. The CDR3 DNA sequence: TGTGCCAGCAGCTTAAGGAGGGAGTTACTCTACGAGCAGTACTTC. Based on the CDR3 plus reference TRBV7-9 and TRBJ2-7, the full variable domain is DTGVSQNPRHKITKRGQNVTFRCDPISEHNRLYWYRQTLGQGPEFLTYFQNEAQLEKSRLLSDRFSAERPKGSFSTLEIQRTEQGDSAMYLCASSLRRELLYEQYFGPGTRLTVT.

This chain joins TRBV5-1 and TRBJ1-2, with D perhaps TRBD1 (6 bases). The CDR3 is made up of 15 amino acids. Trimming removed 2 bases at V and 4 bases at J, with 15 bases between. Per germline, CDR1 SGHRS and CDR2 YFSETQ. CDR3 sequence: CASSLRTDPRYGYTF. Written as DNA, the CDR3 is TGCGCCAGCAGCTTAAGGACAGATCCACGCTATGGCTACACCTTC. The full variable domain, in which reference TRBV5-1 and TRBJ1-2 provide the parts outside the CDR3, is KAGVTQTPRYLIKTRGQQVTLSCSPISGHRSVSWYQQTPGQGLQFLFEYFSETQRNKGNFPGRFSGRQFSNSRSEMNVSTLELGDSALYLCASSLRTDPRYGYTFGSGTRLTVV.

This chain joins TRBV7-9 and TRBJ1-5, with 8 bases lining up with TRBD1. With V trimmed by 5 bases and J by 2 bases, 11 bases remained unmatched. Per germline, CDR1 SEHNR and CDR2 FQNEAQ (reference sequence). CDR3 size: 17 residues. For the CDR3, the DNA is TGTGCCAGCAGCCAGTGGCCGGACAGGGTTGGCAATCAGCCCCAGCATTTT. Encoded protein: CASSQWPDRVGNQPQHF. Filled out from reference TRBV7-9 and TRBJ1-5, the complete variable domain reads DTGVSQNPRHKITKRGQNVTFRCDPISEHNRLYWYRQTLGQGPEFLTYFQNEAQLEKSRLLSDRFSAERPKGSFSTLEIQRTEQGDSAMYLCASSQWPDRVGNQPQHFGDGTRLSIL.